Described below is a single T cell receptor (beta chain) sequence and its context. Its matching antigen is unknown. The data were taken from a study of T cell responses to AZD1222 COVID-19 vaccine. General study points: Clonal diversity was possibly underestimated; the donors were predominantly white British and more often female.

Germline V lookup: CDR1 LGHDT, CDR2 YNNKEL (reference sequence). V gave up 2 bases and J gave up 2 bases, with 7 bases separating them. The CDR3 extends over 15 amino acids. Measured with immunoSEQ multiplex PCR; TCRdb has only the in-frame clones, and not every one. This table holds roughly 200,000 clones, roughly 94% found once. This TCR derives from an adult who received the MenACWY meningococcal vaccine as a control. V is TRBV3-1 (or the pseudogene TRBV3-2) and J is TRBJ1-6, with a tentative D call TRBD1 (6 bases). The sequencing here drew on peripheral blood, taken 28 days after the second dose of the MenACWY control vaccine. CDR3 DNA: TGTGCCAGCAGCCAAAGGGACACCTATAATTCACCCCTCCACTTT. It encodes CASSQRDTYNSPLHF.